Presented here are 17 T cell receptor beta chains from one specimen sequenced in a study of T cells in tuberculosis. Cells were sorted from thawed PBMC rested overnight and stained with GMM-loaded CD1B tetramer, viability dye and anti-CD3. The lipid loaded on the CD1B tetramers was C32 glucose monomycolate from Rhodococcus equi. The repertoire was sequenced with immunoSEQ multiplex PCR; TCRdb's copy has only in-frame clones and lacks some. This sample has 80,000 to 90,000 clones; approximately 90% occur once, and the top ten carry over 1.5%. Sequences were obtained from CD1b-GMM tetramer-negative cells sorted from PBMCs. The receptors derive from an adult woman with latent tuberculosis.

The gene calls are TRBV5-1 and TRBJ1-1, with D maybe TRBD1 (5 bases). Between the trimmed V and J ends, which lost 0 bases and 1 base, there was a span of 10 bases. Germline values: CDR1 SGHRS, CDR2 YFSETQ. This CDR3 has 15 amino acids. The CDR3 sequence: CASSLGQGWNTEAFF. In DNA, the CDR3 is TGCGCCAGCAGCTTGGGGCAGGGTTGGAACACTGAAGCTTTCTTT.

V gene TRBV11-2 combines with J gene TRBJ2-7; TRBD1 aligns across 7 bases. Germline values: CDR1 SGHAT, CDR2 FQNNGV. V lost 5 bases and J lost 4; bases outside the gene matches: 8. This CDR3 has 14 residues. The CDR3 sequence: CASSLSTGSYEQYV. The CDR3 coding sequence is TGTGCCAGCAGCCTCTCGACAGGGAGTTACGAGCAGTACGTC.

The gene calls are TRBV29-1 and TRBJ1-3; the D is unclear. Looked up from germline, CDR1 is SQVTM and CDR2 is ANQGSEA. The germline V and J ends were trimmed by 3 bases and 7 bases, with 16 bases remaining between them. The CDR3 sequence is 14 residues long. The CDR3 sequence is CSVESTGYGNTIYF. For the CDR3, the DNA is TGCAGCGTTGAGTCCACGGGGTATGGGAACACCATATATTTT.

This rearrangement joins TRBV4-1 to TRBJ2-3; 15 bases agree with TRBD2. The CDR3 is 20 amino acids. The germline V gene encodes CDR1 MGHRA and CDR2 YSYEKL. The V segment lost 1 base and the J segment 0 bases; nucleotides outside the gene matches: 8. DNA of the CDR3: TGCGCCAGCAGCCAAGTTAGGGGACTAGCGGGGGGAACTAGCACAGATACGCAGTATTTT. It encodes CASSQVRGLAGGTSTDTQYF.

This chain joins TRBV27 and TRBJ2-1; TRBD2 aligns across 7 bases. The CDR3 sequence is 14 residues long. Germline CDR1 reads MNHEY; CDR2 reads SMNVEV (reference sequence). V was clipped by 2 bases and J by 15 bases; unmatched bases: 13. Here the CDR3 DNA reads TGTGCCAGCAGTTTAGCGGGACTTACGGGGGGTCTGTTCTTC. This sequence encodes CASSLAGLTGGLFF.

The chain employs TRBV30 and TRBJ1-3; perhaps TRBD1 as D (5 bases). Trimming took 8 bases from V and 3 from J, leaving 14 bases between them. Germline V gene sequence: CDR1 GTSNPN, CDR2 SVGIG (reference sequence). This CDR3 contains 13 residues. This chain's CDR3 is CAETEGLGNTIYF. DNA for the CDR3: TGTGCCGAGACGGAGGGGCTTGGAAACACCATATATTTT. The full variable domain, rest sourced from reference TRBV30 and TRBJ1-3, is SQTIHQWPATLVQPVGSPLSLECTVEGTSNPNLYWYRQAAGRGLQLLFYSVGIGQISSEVPQNLSASRPQDRQFILSSKKLLLSDSGFYLCAETEGLGNTIYFGEGSWLTVV.

The chain uses TRBV6-5 and TRBJ1-5; 8 nucleotides agree with TRBD1. The V and J ends lost 6 bases and 7 bases, in that order; junction bases with no gene match: 11. Germline V gene data show CDR1 as MNHEY and CDR2 as SVGAGI. This CDR3 comprises 15 residues. CDR3 region: CASSSVQGAGQPQHF. CDR3 bases: TGTGCCAGCAGCTCAGTTCAGGGGGCAGGGCAGCCCCAGCATTTT.

A few counts support this clone. This chain connects TRBV7-2 to TRBJ1-1; D is ambiguous. V lost 5 bases to trimming and J lost 3 bases, with 4 bases between them. This CDR3 comprises 11 residues. The germline V gene encodes CDR1 SGHTA and CDR2 FQGNSA. CDR3 amino acids: CASSQYTEAFF. The CDR3 bases are TGTGCCAGCAGCCAATACACTGAAGCTTTCTTT.

V gene TRBV7-2 combines with J gene TRBJ2-5; 9 nucleotides align to TRBD1. Germline CDR1 and CDR2: SGHTA and FQGNSA. The trim removed 1 base at V and 2 bases at J, leaving 8 bases unmatched. This CDR3 comprises 17 residues. The CDR3 coding sequence is TGTGCCAGCAGCTTAGTGGGGACAGGGTTTTCACAAGAGACCCAGTACTTC. Translation: CASSLVGTGFSQETQYF.

CDR3 loop: CASSLGTGSGGTGELFF. The CDR3 nucleotides are TGTGCCAGCAGCTTAGGGACAGGGTCAGGCGGCACCGGGGAGCTGTTTTTT. The V and J genes are TRBV11-3 and TRBJ2-2, with 8 bases identical to TRBD1. Germline V gene sequence: CDR1 SGHNT, CDR2 YENEEA. The CDR3 has 17 amino acids. V trimming: 1 base; J trimming: 4 bases; junction bases outside the gene matches: 8.

V and J are TRBV11-2 and TRBJ1-1, with D maybe TRBD1 (5 bases). Germline CDR1 is SGHAT and CDR2 is FQNNGV. The CDR3 consists of 15 residues. V lost 5 bases to trimming and J lost 7 bases, with 20 bases between them. The CDR3 sequence: CASSPELGGVGEAFF. The CDR3 DNA sequence: TGTGCCAGCAGCCCGGAGCTTGGAGGGGTTGGTGAAGCTTTCTTT.

This chain connects TRBV15 to TRBJ2-7; TRBD1 agrees at 8 bases. The ends lost 5 bases at V and 5 bases at J; junction bases unmatched: 5. The germline gives CDR1 LNHNV, CDR2 YYDKDF (reference sequence). The CDR3 runs 13 residues. CDR3 in amino acids: CATSSDRGHEQYV. The CDR3 DNA follows: TGTGCCACCAGCTCCGACAGGGGTCACGAGCAGTACGTC.

The rearrangement links TRBV11-2 to TRBJ2-5; D may be TRBD1 (5 bases). V shed 5 bases and J shed 4 bases, with 5 bases lying between them. Per germline, CDR1 SGHAT and CDR2 FQNNGV. The CDR3 covers 11 residues. CDR3 bases: TGTGCCAGCAGCCAGGGAGAGACCCAGTACTTC. Translating it yields CASSQGETQYF.

The V call is TRBV9, the J call TRBJ2-2; D may be TRBD2 (6 bases). Germline V gene lookup returns CDR1 SGDLS and CDR2 YYNGEE. The length of the CDR3 is 15 residues. The ends were cut back, 4 bases at V and 1 base at J, with 11 bases in the middle. CDR3 DNA sequence: TGTGCCAGCAGCCCCTTGGGGGGGAACACCGGGGAGCTGTTTTTT. Amino acid sequence: CASSPLGGNTGELFF.

The V gene is TRBV4-3, the J gene TRBJ1-2; 7 nucleotides agree with TRBD1. The CDR3 covers 16 residues. V shed 2 bases, J shed 4 bases, and the junction held 10 bases outside the gene matches. Germline assignment: CDR1 LGHNA and CDR2 YSLEER. CDR3 DNA: TGCGCCAGCAGCCAATTTACAACGGGGACAGCCTATGGCTACACCTTC. It is translated as CASSQFTTGTAYGYTF.

This chain uses TRBV7-9 with TRBJ2-1; 7 bases match TRBD1. The CDR3 length is 16 residues. The J segment lost 6 bases and the V segment lost 4 bases, leaving 12 bases of the junction unmatched. Germline CDR1 reads SEHNR; CDR2 reads FQNEAQ (reference sequence). CDR3 protein: CASSSRDSAVPNEQFF. The CDR3 DNA follows: TGTGCCAGCAGCTCTCGGGACAGTGCTGTCCCCAATGAGCAGTTCTTC.

CDR3 region: CASSAPRGAEVEQFF. The CDR3 nucleotides are TGTGCCAGCAGCGCACCCCGGGGGGCTGAGGTTGAGCAGTTCTTC. The chain has TRBV5-4 and TRBJ2-1, with D perhaps TRBD2 (7 bases). The CDR3 contains 15 residues. Deletions cut 4 bases from V and 9 bases from J, with 20 bases between. Looked up from germline, CDR1 is SGHNT and CDR2 is YYREEE (reference sequence). Supplemented by reference TRBV5-4 and TRBJ2-1, the full variable domain reads ETGVTQSPTHLIKTRGQQVTLRCSSQSGHNTVSWYQQALGQGPQFIFQYYREEENGRGNFPPRFSGLQFPNYSSELNVNALELDDSALYLCASSAPRGAEVEQFFGPGTRLTVL.